This T cell receptor (beta chain) was recovered during a study of PD-1 blockade in mismatch repair-deficient tumors. This clone is termed medium-sized (0.01 to 0.1%). The sample holds other DNA sequences that translate to the same CDR3. The ends lost 0 bases at V and 3 bases at J; junction bases unmatched: 3. The CDR3 spans 15 residues. CDR1 and CDR2 (germline): SGHTA, FQGTGA. Produced via immunoSEQ multiplex PCR; TCRdb's table is partial and in-frame only. This sample yields about 110,000 clones, of which more than 60% are seen a single time; 4.7% belongs to the top ten. The chain uses TRBV7-3 and TRBJ2-3, with 7 bases lining up with TRBD2. The clonotype comes from an adult with mismatch repair-deficient cancer. Sequencing was performed on peripheral blood, taken approximately 64 weeks after starting pembrolizumab. This CDR3 reads CASSLTAGETDTQYF. In DNA form, the CDR3 reads TGTGCCAGCAGCTTAACGGCGGGAGAAACAGATACGCAGTATTTT.